This T cell receptor (beta chain) was sequenced during a study of blood T cell repertoires in COVID-19. About the research overall: PBMCs, B-cell-depleted T cells, or T cells provided the cDNA or gDNA that made up the material.

Here immunoSEQ multiplex PCR was the method, and the copy in TCRdb shows in-frame clones only, minus some. This sample carries 100,000 to 150,000 clones, approximately 85% of them seen once, and the ten largest clones take about a sixth. Seattle enrolled patients during active infection and tracked them longitudinally. The germline V and J ends were trimmed by 6 bases and 3 bases, with 13 bases remaining between them. The CDR3 runs to 13 residues. Per the germline V gene, CDR1 is SQVTM and CDR2 is ANQGSEA. The source of this sequence is a man aged 25 to 40 with COVID-19, enrolled during active disease. The rearrangement links TRBV29-1 to TRBJ2-3, with D perhaps TRBD1 (5 bases). The sample consisted of peripheral blood. The DNA for the CDR3 is TGCAGCGTGGGGCCGACCGAAACAGATACGCAGTATTTT. Translated: CSVGPTETDTQYF.